This T cell receptor (beta chain) came from a study of blood T cell repertoires in COVID-19. Trimming stripped 6 bases from V and 8 bases from J, with 23 bases between. This CDR3 is 15 amino acids long. Germline assignment: CDR1 MNHEY and CDR2 SVGAGI. Repertoires were generated with immunoSEQ multiplex PCR, while TCRdb's copy carries only in-frame clones and drops some. The sample includes fewer than 100,000 clones, 75% to 85% of them seen just once. This chain joins TRBV6-5 and TRBJ2-7, with D possibly matching TRBD1 (6 bases). The TCR originated in a man in his forties or fifties with COVID-19, enrolled during active disease. Sequencing input: peripheral blood. This CDR3 reads CASSRALGQFGKQYF. DNA for the CDR3: TGTGCCAGCAGCCGGGCTTTAGGACAGTTCGGGAAGCAGTACTTC.